One T cell receptor (beta chain) is described in this entry. Participant ages covered roughly 18 to 89 years across around 25 US areas. There are 14 residues in the CDR3. Trimming pared 3 bases from V and 5 bases from J, leaving 14 bases between. Germline V gene sequence: CDR1 SGDLS, CDR2 YYNGEE. This sample was taken from a study of blood T cell repertoires in COVID-19. Across the whole study: PBMCs, B-cell-depleted T cells, or T cells provided the cDNA or gDNA that made up the material.

Method: immunoSEQ multiplex PCR; TCRdb's copy keeps in-frame clones and lacks some. The table shows hundreds of thousands of clones, with approximately 91% occurring only once. This sequence joins TRBV9 and TRBJ1-1, with D unclear. Sequenced input: PBMCs or T cells enriched from blood (not recorded which). The receptor was derived from a man in his sixties who had recovered from COVID-19. CDR3 in amino acids: CASSAVAEQTEAFF. CDR3 bases: TGTGCCAGCAGCGCTGTGGCTGAACAGACTGAAGCTTTCTTT.